This T cell receptor beta chain was sequenced for a study of blood T cell repertoires in COVID-19. Study-level background: Italy, Spain and the United States were the sources of the convalescent and acute COVID-19 samples. The cDNA or gDNA used as material had been derived from T cells, B-cell-depleted T cells, or PBMCs.

Unmatched junction bases numbered 2, after V lost 0 bases and J lost 0 bases. The CDR3 spans 16 residues. Germline values: CDR1 ENHRY, CDR2 SYGVKD. Under the authors' procedure: Using reference gene primer amplification, nucleated cell counts were estimated. The assay was immunoSEQ multiplex PCR, and TCRdb's table has in-frame clones only and misses some. The V and J calls and clone size are taken from that table; D and trimming were inferred from the DNA. The sample shows roughly 140,000 clones, about 80% of them seen only once. This clonotype originated in a man in his sixties with acute or convalescent COVID-19. The specimen sequenced was peripheral blood. The V call is TRBV10-3, the J call TRBJ2-3, with TRBD2 identical over 8 bases. The CDR3 reads CAISESERGSTDTQYF. CDR3 in DNA: TGTGCCATCAGTGAGTCTGAGCGGGGGAGCACAGATACGCAGTATTTT.